This TCR beta chain was captured by sequencing in a study of blood T cell repertoires in COVID-19. Background on the study: Researchers got acute and convalescent COVID-19 samples from the United States, Italy and Spain. Sample material is recorded as cDNA or gDNA derived from T cells, B-cell-depleted T cells, or PBMCs.

In the source study's methods: Reference gene primer amplification in the assay estimated nucleated cell counts. Assay used: immunoSEQ multiplex PCR; TCRdb lists only in-frame clones, some missing. For V, J and clone size, that table is used; D and trimming come from the DNA. The sample carries over 200,000 clones, under 85% recorded once. Trimming left V 5 bases short and J 3 bases short, with 13 bases between. The CDR3 runs 14 residues. CDR1 is PRHDT, CDR2 FYEKMQ, per germline (reference sequence). The chain carries TRBV13 and TRBJ1-2; D may be TRBD1 (5 bases). The TCR originated in a woman in her thirties with COVID-19, enrolled during active disease. The sample consisted of peripheral blood. CDR3 amino acids: CASSPQTDDYGYTF. The DNA for the CDR3 is TGTGCCAGCAGCCCCCAGACAGACGACTATGGCTACACCTTC.